The following is a T cell receptor (beta chain) sequence with its context. Its antigen is not yet known. No much larger clone exists at a distance of one base, and base qualities are not known. The CDR3 has 15 amino acids, counting the end cysteine and phenylalanine. Only CDR3 DNA remains: 45 bases, in frame from the first base. CDR1 and CDR2, per the germline V gene, are SGHTA and FQGTGA. Deletion took 1 base off V and 4 bases off J, with a span of 12 bases between the germline ends. These data belong to a study of cytomegalovirus exposure and HLA in healthy donors (dated by TCRdb to 2015 to 2018). Regarding the complete study: According to an earlier analysis of a few hundred of the donors, some 170 million T cells yielded 117 million unique TCR beta sequences and more than 250 Gb of sequence data. The T cell repertoires of under 700 subjects were profiled by immunosequencing and related to cytomegalovirus serostatus. Along with the roughly 710-subject first cohort, a separate validation cohort of over a hundred different subjects was used. An early release that covered several hundred HLA-typed donors contained 250 to 350 gigabases of sequencing data and around 80 million unique TCR sequences. Of the 300 to 450 genotyped donors, 81% were placed in the genetic ancestry cluster associated with self-reported Caucasian donors. HLA typing covered class I and class II loci at four-digit resolution. Every repertoire in the discovery cohort had been generated on one and the same sequencing platform. Roughly 5 DR-DQ haplotypes were treated as single units for association and clustering because of strong linkage in the cohort. To predict cytomegalovirus infection status, the study brought together high-throughput TCR immunosequencing, statistical association of individual TCRs with disease status, and machine learning. Typing coverage varied by locus: 629-630 donors for A, B, C, DRB1 and DQB1; more than 500 for DQA1; approximately 610 for DPA1; around 490 for DPB1. A later genetic analysis took genome-wide SNP genotypes for about 55% of the 666 donors and used that subset as a discovery cohort. A later analysis re-analyzed previously published TCR beta repertoires from approximately 700 donors and added high-resolution HLA genotyping to study TCR occurrence patterns. The later analysis used no new phenotypic data to find candidate immune exposures, relying instead on TCR beta sequences and their occurrence across donors. Alongside the repertoire data, information on donor age, sex, ethnicity and CMV serostatus was compiled. The aim of the study was to test whether cataloging public T cell receptors could identify signatures of past pathogen exposure. Across roughly 420 genotyped donors of the cohort, an average of roughly 250,000 unique TCR beta nucleotide sequences per donor were sequenced, and approximately 19% of those sequences were non-productive. An earlier analysis of several hundred of the donors applied high-throughput TCR beta sequencing to assess whether each TCR beta V gene segment acted as functional or pseudogenic. General findings and caveats noted by the study authors: Strong co-occurrence of HLA alleles, especially DR and DQ, made assigning TCR associations to individual alleles difficult. Roughly uniform sequencing depth across donors was assumed in presence/absence analyses, although this assumption may not hold. The earlier analysis of approximately 540 of the donors excluded some 15 rarely observed V segments, including chromosome 9 orphons, because counts were too low. In a later analysis, the rate of TCR association differed among HLA loci, with DRB1 alleles having the most associated TCRs and HLA-C alleles having the fewest. Only TCR beta chains were sequenced in this cohort, and the absence of alpha or paired-chain data limited detectable features. Across donors, most TCR sequences were observed very rarely, whereas some public TCRs were present in many individuals. Linkage disequilibrium might explain the correlated functional status among segregating V segments, but an unknown experimental factor could not be excluded. In a later analysis, several top co-occurrence clusters were reported to appear linked to parvovirus B19, influenza, CMV and Epstein-Barr virus. A cluster of highly shared sequence variants was judged likely to represent a technical artifact of the sequencing pipeline. The study listed approximately 160 TCR beta chains as associated with cytomegalovirus. Some IMGT-functional V segments, including TRBV6-2 and TRBV6-3, could not be distinguished by the 87-base-pair reads and were therefore excluded. Most CMV-associated TCR beta chains appeared to be HLA-restricted in a later analysis, and the HLA associations seemed to be driven largely by CMV exposure. In a later analysis, 16,951 TCR beta sequences were associated with specific HLA alleles at a false discovery rate of 0.05. A few of the identified cytomegalovirus-associated TCR beta chains were confirmed in vitro to be specific for cytomegalovirus antigens. An association between a missense DCLRE1C variant and V-gene and J-gene trimming of TCR beta chains was found in a later genetic analysis and replicated in an independent cohort. In an earlier analysis of around 500 of the donors, most TCR beta V segments appeared in productive rearrangements about 87% or about 30% of the time, broadly matching IMGT annotations. Because HLA typing was unavailable for some donors at each locus, only the typed subset was used in association tests. CMV serostatus was the only immune exposure information available for the cohort. In a later analysis, HLA-associated TCR beta chains were found to be more clonally expanded and to have lower generation probabilities than equally common non-associated chains. The authors suggested that the approach could potentially be generalized to other disease states and immunological phenotypes. A further reported finding was that TCR beta sequences accurately predicted the HLA-A and HLA-B alleles for most subjects in the first cohort. The classifier was reported to diagnose cytomegalovirus status with high specificity and sensitivity in both the original cohort and the validation cohort. Compared with the approximately 710-donor mean, donors in an Asian-associated ancestry cluster had fewer N-insertions in productive TCRs, according to a later genetic analysis.

The method behind the library was the immunoSEQ multiplex PCR assay. For the multiplex PCR, a mixture combining 60 forward primers for TCR Vbeta segments and 13 reverse primers for TCR Jbeta segments was used. The CDR3 region of rearranged TCR beta genes was amplified from genomic DNA by a multiplex PCR assay. The amplified TCR beta libraries were sequenced on the Illumina HiSeq System as 87-base-pair reads. The published analysis was carried out like this. Across the 700 or so repertoires, a later analysis counted 80 million or so unique TCR beta chains, 9 million to 14 million of which were shared by at least two donors. Raw reads were error-corrected and collapsed into unique sequences with a nearest-neighbor algorithm that merged closely related sequences to remove PCR and sequencing errors. Alignment of CDR3 sequences to IMGT reference sequences was used to assign V, D and J gene segments. For a sequence to be retained, a match of at least six nucleotides was required to both a V gene segment and a J gene segment. Rearrangements were called productive when the CDR3 lacked stop codons and stayed in frame with V and J; all others were non-productive. Following IMGT convention, CDR3 was defined as the stretch from the second conserved V-encoded cysteine up to the conserved J-encoded phenylalanine. The earlier analysis of about 640 of the donors excluded any sequence lacking an unambiguous match to a single V gene segment. In an earlier analysis of around 590 of the donors, a V segment was called functional when productive rearrangements were above 56.7%, and segregating when the standard deviation between donors exceeded 5%. A statistical classification framework was built for diagnosing cytomegalovirus status from the catalog of TCR beta chain sequences. V and J gene assignment, in a later analysis, came from comparing TCR nucleotide sequences with IMGT/GENE-DB human TR gene sequences. Using the TCRdist pipeline, a later analysis assigned CDR3 sequences along with most-parsimonious VDJ recombination scenarios. In a later analysis, each TCR beta chain was defined by its CDR3 amino acid sequence together with its V-gene family, and reads lacking a unique V-gene family were excluded. To address suspected cross-contamination and a sequencing artifact, a later analysis removed a few hundred highly shared, low-generation-probability nucleotide sequences. A later analysis calculated a clonal expansion index for each public chain from normalized within-repertoire ranks of inferred template counts. In a later analysis, generation probabilities were computed with a VDJ recombination model fitted to out-of-frame rearrangements, and the resulting probabilities were checked against IGoR. A later analysis scored TCR-TCR, TCR-HLA and TCR-CMV co-occurrence with hypergeometric tests, applying a repertoire-size bias correction to TCR pairs. False discovery rates were estimated in a later analysis by permuting HLA or CMV assignments 20 times. In a later analysis, co-occurring TCRs were grouped using DBSCAN, with TCRdist sequence similarity added in when clustering inside HLA-allele-positive subsets. Co-occurrence clustering excluded repertoires with fewer than 30,000 or more than 120,000 public chains, plus five with anomalous nucleotide sharing. In TCRdb, the immuneACCESS table is reduced to in-frame sequences with V and J assigned. These tables do not hold every clone; where another copy was compared, an unresolved V gene accounts for under half, and the others remain unexplained. V and J calls and clone size follow that table, whereas D and trimming were derived from the DNA. In this sample the table shows approximately 120,000 clones, around 80% of which occur a single time. The ten largest clones capture under 15% of the sample.

The cohort was made up of roughly 670 healthy bone marrow donors. At the time of sampling, all cohort members were nominally healthy, though unrecorded immune exposures were likely present. The donor tested CMV seropositive, placing the donor among the 289 seropositive members of the cohort. Each donor provided a peripheral blood sample, and peripheral blood mononuclear cells were used for TCR beta sequencing. The Qiagen DNeasy Blood Extraction Kit was used to extract genomic DNA from the blood cell samples. The rearranged chain carries TRBV7-3 and TRBJ2-3; matching of 7 bases hints at TRBD2 as the D gene. Sequences were obtained from PBMCs. This receptor was identified in a woman in her fifties or sixties in good health and CMV-seropositive. The CDR3 loop reads CASSLMGGGPDTQYF. The DNA sequence is as follows: TGTGCCAGCAGCTTAATGGGGGGGGGCCCAGATACGCAGTATTTT.